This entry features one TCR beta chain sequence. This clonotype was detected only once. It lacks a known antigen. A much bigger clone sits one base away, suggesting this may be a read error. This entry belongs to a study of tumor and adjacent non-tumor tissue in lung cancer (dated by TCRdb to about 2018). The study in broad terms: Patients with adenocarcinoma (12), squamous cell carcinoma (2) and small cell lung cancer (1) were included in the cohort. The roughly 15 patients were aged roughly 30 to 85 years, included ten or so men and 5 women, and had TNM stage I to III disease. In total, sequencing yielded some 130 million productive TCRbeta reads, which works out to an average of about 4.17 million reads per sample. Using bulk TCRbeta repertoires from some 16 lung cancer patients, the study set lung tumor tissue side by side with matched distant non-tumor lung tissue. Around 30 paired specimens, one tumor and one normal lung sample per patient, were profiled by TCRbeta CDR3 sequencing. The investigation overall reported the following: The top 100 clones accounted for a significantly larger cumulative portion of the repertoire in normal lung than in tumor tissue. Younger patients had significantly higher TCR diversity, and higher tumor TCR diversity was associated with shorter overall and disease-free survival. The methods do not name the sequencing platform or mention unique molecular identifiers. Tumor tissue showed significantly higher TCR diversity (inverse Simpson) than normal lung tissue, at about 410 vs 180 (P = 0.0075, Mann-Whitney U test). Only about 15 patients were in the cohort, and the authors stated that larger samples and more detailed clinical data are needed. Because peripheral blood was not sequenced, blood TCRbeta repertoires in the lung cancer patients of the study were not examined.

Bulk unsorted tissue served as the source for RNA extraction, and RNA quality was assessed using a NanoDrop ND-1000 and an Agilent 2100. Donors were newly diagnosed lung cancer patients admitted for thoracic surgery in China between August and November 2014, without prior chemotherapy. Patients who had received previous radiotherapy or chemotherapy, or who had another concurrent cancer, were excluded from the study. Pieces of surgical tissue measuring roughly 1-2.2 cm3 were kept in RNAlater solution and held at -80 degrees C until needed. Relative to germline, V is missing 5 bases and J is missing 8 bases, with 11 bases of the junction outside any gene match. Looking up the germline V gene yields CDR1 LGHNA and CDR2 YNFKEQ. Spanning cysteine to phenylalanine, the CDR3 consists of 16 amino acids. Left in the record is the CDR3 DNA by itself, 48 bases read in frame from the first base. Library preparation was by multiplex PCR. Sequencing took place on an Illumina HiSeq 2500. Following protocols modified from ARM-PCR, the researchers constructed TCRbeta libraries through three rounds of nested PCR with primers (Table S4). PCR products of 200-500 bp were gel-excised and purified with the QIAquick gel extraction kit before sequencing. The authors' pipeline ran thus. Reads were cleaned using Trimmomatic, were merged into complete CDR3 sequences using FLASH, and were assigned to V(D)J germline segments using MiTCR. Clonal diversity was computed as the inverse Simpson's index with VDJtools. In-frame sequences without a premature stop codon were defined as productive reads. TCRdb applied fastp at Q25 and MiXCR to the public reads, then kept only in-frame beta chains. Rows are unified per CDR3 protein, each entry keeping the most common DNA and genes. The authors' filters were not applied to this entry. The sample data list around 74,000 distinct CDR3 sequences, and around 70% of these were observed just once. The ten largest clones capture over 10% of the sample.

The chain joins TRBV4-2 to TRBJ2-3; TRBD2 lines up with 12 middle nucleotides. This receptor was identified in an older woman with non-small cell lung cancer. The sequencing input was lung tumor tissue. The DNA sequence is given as TGTGCCAGCAGCGTTCGACTAGCGGGAGAAATGGGTACGCAGTATTTT. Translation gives CASSVRLAGEMGTQYF.